This TCR beta chain was observed in a study of tumor-infiltrating lymphocytes in localized non-small cell lung cancer (dated by TCRdb to about 2021). About the study as a whole: Patients whose samples were collected after neoadjuvant chemotherapy, as well as both smokers and never-smokers and several histologies, were included in the cohort. Each patient contributed resected tumor tissue and uninvolved lung tissue from the same patient, described as non-adjacent to the tumor. The overall ICON cohort was composed of around 150 surgical patients with localized non-small cell lung cancer whose tumors were resected. The same patients underwent several integrated assays, with TCR sequencing performed together with flow cytometry, multiplex immunofluorescence, RNA-seq, exome sequencing and proteomics. The paired tumor versus uninvolved lung comparison of immunoSEQ T-cell fraction included under 60 patients.

General findings and caveats noted by the study authors: In line with immunofluorescence CD3 counts, TCRbeta sequencing supported higher T cell infiltration in tumors compared with uninvolved lung tissue. Assay coverage differed among patients according to how much tissue was available, so only a subset of the cohort had TCR sequencing. Recurrence-free survival showed no association with tumor T-cell fraction from TCR sequencing (p = 0.61). No difference in TCR-derived T-cell fraction was observed between the flow cytometry-defined immunotypes IM1 (good prognosis) and IM2 (poor prognosis). Because different assays used different pieces of the same tissue, technical variation could not be distinguished from intratumor heterogeneity.

Turning to this clone: Its binding antigen is unknown. Base qualities are missing; no much larger clone stands one base away.

Patient enrollment in ICON started in April 2016, and the final patient was enrolled in the second half of 2018. Fresh tumor and matched uninvolved tissue for in-depth immune analyses, including TCR sequencing, were collected from a subcohort of about 80 patients. DNA isolated from bulk tissue, without cell sorting, was used for TCR sequencing. TCR sequencing with the immunoSEQ assay provided the T-cell fraction in tumor and uninvolved lung tissue. Concerning the study's data processing: In the survival analysis, patients were divided into a high T-cell fraction group (upper tertile) and a low T-cell fraction group (lower two tertiles), and the two groups were compared using a log-rank test. A signed-rank test was used to test differences in T-cell fraction between paired tumor and uninvolved lung samples. TCRdb re-hosts the immuneACCESS table, in-frame sequences only. Its copies lack some clones; in the studies checked, an unresolved V gene accounts for under half of them, and the cause for the rest is not known. The V and J calls and clone size come from that table; D and trimming were worked out from the DNA. This sample lists about 13,000 clones; about 63% were detected once. Clones ranked in the top ten supply 9% to 9.5% of the sample.

This TCR was sampled from a human donor with non-small cell lung cancer. Sequenced: lung tumor tissue.

CDR3 protein: CASSPGEEYGYTF. The nucleotides read TGCGCCAGCAGCCCAGGGGAGGAATATGGCTACACCTTC. The chain couples TRBV5-1 to TRBJ1-2, and TRBD1 may be the D gene, going by 6 matching bases. CDR1 and CDR2 are read off the germline V gene as SGHRS and YFSETQ. V gives up 4 bases and J gives up 5 bases, and the segment between their germline ends measures 12 bases. The CDR3 goes from the cysteine to the phenylalanine over 13 residues. The read is trimmed to its CDR3 DNA, 39 bases read in frame from base 1.